The 17 T cell receptor beta chains presented below share a single source sample, sequenced in a study of cytomegalovirus exposure and HLA in healthy donors. Method: immunoSEQ multiplex PCR; TCRdb's copy keeps in-frame clones and lacks some. This sample has approximately 270,000 clones, with less than 90% found just once. Sequencing was carried out using PBMCs. Receptors were obtained from a young man in good health and CMV-seropositive.

A few counts support this clone. The rearrangement links TRBV5-6 to TRBJ2-7; 9 nucleotides agree with TRBD2. This CDR3 has 14 residues. Germline loops: CDR1 SGHDT, CDR2 YYEEEE. V shed 0 bases, J shed 6 bases, and the junction held 4 bases outside the gene matches. The CDR3 nucleotides are TGTGCCAGCAGCTTGGTAGCGGGAGTGCGCGAGCAGTACTTC. Translated: CASSLVAGVREQYF.

The rearrangement links TRBV14 to TRBJ2-1; the match to TRBD2 covers 11 bases. Trimming removed 2 bases from V and 4 bases from J; junction bases left unmatched: 7. Germline CDR1 and CDR2: SGHDN and FVKESK. This CDR3 has 17 residues. CDR3 in amino acids: CASSQYSGRAVYNEQFF. In DNA form, the CDR3 reads TGTGCCAGCAGCCAATATAGCGGGAGGGCCGTATACAATGAGCAGTTCTTC. Full variable domain (missing parts from reference TRBV14 and TRBJ2-1): EAGVTQFPSHSVIEKGQTVTLRCDPISGHDNLYWYRRVMGKEIKFLLHFVKESKQDESGMPNNRFLAERTGGTYSTLKVQPAELEDSGVYFCASSQYSGRAVYNEQFFGPGTRLTVL.

This rearrangement joins TRBV27 to TRBJ2-3; D is unclear. CDR1 and CDR2 (germline): MNHEY, SMNVEV (reference sequence). The length of the CDR3 is 15 residues. The V and J ends lost 7 bases and 1 base respectively, with 15 bases between them. CDR3 in DNA: TGTGCCAGCACTTTGTTTGGGTTGGGCACAGATACGCAGTATTTT. Translation gives CASTLFGLGTDTQYF.

The V and J genes are TRBV29-1 and TRBJ1-2; D may be TRBD1 (6 bases). The CDR3 loop spans 13 amino acids. Germline loops: CDR1 SQVTM, CDR2 ANQGSEA. V shed 6 bases and J shed 4 bases, with 15 bases lying between them. CDR3 in DNA: TGCAGCGTGCCACAGGGAGGTGGCTATGGCTACACCTTC. Amino acid sequence: CSVPQGGGYGYTF. Full variable domain (outside the CDR3, taken from reference TRBV29-1 and TRBJ1-2): SAVISQKPSRDICQRGTSLTIQCQVDSQVTMMFWYRQQPGQSLTLIATANQGSEATYESGFVIDKFPISRPNLTFSTLTVSNMSPEDSSIYLCSVPQGGGYGYTFGSGTRLTVV.

This clone has just one count. The chain is built from TRBV6-1 and TRBJ2-2; D is unresolved. From germline, CDR1 is MNHNS and CDR2 SASEGT. The ends were cut back, 3 bases at V and 6 bases at J, with 11 bases in the middle. This CDR3 comprises 14 residues. DNA for the CDR3: TGTGCCAGCAGTGATGGGCCGTCTGCCGGGGAGCTGTTTTTT. It is translated as CASSDGPSAGELFF.

The chain links TRBV6-5 to TRBJ1-1; 7 bases agree with TRBD1. From germline, CDR1 is MNHEY and CDR2 SVGAGI. The V segment lost 8 bases and the J segment 0 bases; nucleotides outside the gene matches: 6. The CDR3 loop spans 14 amino acids. CDR3 in amino acids: CASVNRGLNTEAFF. DNA for the CDR3: TGTGCCAGCGTTAACAGGGGACTGAACACTGAAGCTTTCTTT.

About this clone: Other nucleotide sequences from this sample produce the same CDR3. The rearrangement links TRBV5-1 to TRBJ2-1; D is ambiguous. V lost 0 bases, J lost 6 bases, and 4 bases lay in between. CDR1 is SGHRS and CDR2 is YFSETQ in the germline V gene. The CDR3 runs 12 residues. The CDR3 protein is CASSLAGNEQFF. CDR3 DNA sequence: TGCGCCAGCAGCTTGGCCGGCAATGAGCAGTTCTTC.

About this clone itself: Relative to the germline gene, one junction end is altered; a read error may explain this. This sequence joins TRBV6-5 and TRBJ2-1, with 12 nucleotides matching TRBD2. This CDR3 spans 11 amino acids. Looked up from germline, CDR1 is MNHEY and CDR2 is SVGAGI. The CDR3 sequence: CGTSGYNEQFF. The CDR3 nucleotides read TGCGGGACTAGCGGGTACAATGAGCAGTTCTTC.

The gene calls are TRBV27 and TRBJ2-7, with D maybe TRBD2 (7 bases). The CDR3 extends over 13 amino acids. Per germline, CDR1 MNHEY and CDR2 SMNVEV (reference sequence). V lost 5 bases to trimming and J lost 4 bases, with 12 bases between them. The CDR3 bases are TGTGCCAGCAGTCACAGGGAGGGATACGAGCAGTACTTC. Protein: CASSHREGYEQYF.

The count of this clone is one. This chain links TRBV7-6 with TRBJ2-7; D possibly corresponds to TRBD2 (5 bases). The V end was cut by 5 bases, the J end by 1 base, with 18 bases between. Germline lookup yields CDR1 SGHVS and CDR2 FNYEAQ. This CDR3 is 16 amino acids long. The DNA for the CDR3 is TGTGCCAGCAGCCCCCGGTCCGGGGTGGTGTCCTACGAGCAGTACTTC. Translating gives CASSPRSGVVSYEQYF. Together with reference TRBV7-6 and TRBJ2-7, the CDR3 gives the full variable domain: GAGVSQSPRYKVTKRGQDVALRCDPISGHVSLYWYRQALGQGPEFLTYFNYEAQQDKSGLPNDRFSAERPEGSISTLTIQRTEQRDSAMYRCASSPRSGVVSYEQYFGPGTRLTVT.

The chain is built from TRBV20-1 and TRBJ1-4; D gene uncertain. Germline V gives CDR1 DFQATT, CDR2 SNEGSKA (reference sequence). The CDR3 contains 11 residues. With 3 bases removed from V and 7 bases from J, the gap between germline ends came to 6 bases. The CDR3 region has the DNA TGCAGTGCTAGGGTGACTGAAAAACTGTTTTTT. It translates to CSARVTEKLFF.

J is TRBJ2-7 and V is TRBV7-2; 11 bases are shared with TRBD2. Looked up from germline, CDR1 is SGHTA and CDR2 is FQGNSA. This CDR3 is built from 17 residues. V gave up 2 bases and J gave up 2 bases; unmatched junction bases: 8. CDR3 nucleotide sequence: TGTGCCAGCAGCTTACCCCCTGGGACTAGCGGTACCTACGAGCAGTACTTC. This sequence encodes CASSLPPGTSGTYEQYF.

CDR3 amino acids: CASSYRDSNQPQHF. Here the CDR3 DNA reads TGTGCCAGCAGTTACAGGGATAGCAATCAGCCCCAGCATTTT. The chain recombines TRBV6-5 with TRBJ1-5, with D uncertain. The germline V gene encodes CDR1 MNHEY and CDR2 SVGAGI. This CDR3 comprises 14 residues. V lost 2 bases and J lost 0, with 5 bases in between.

This sequence joins TRBV5-1 and TRBJ2-2; D possibly matches TRBD1 or TRBD2 (5 bases each). Trimming left V 4 bases short and J 4 bases short, with 14 bases between. Germline V gene lookup returns CDR1 SGHRS and CDR2 YFSETQ. The CDR3 has 15 residues. CDR3: CASSLGTGPTGELFF. The CDR3, as DNA: TGCGCCAGCAGCCTAGGGACGGGACCCACCGGGGAGCTGTTTTTT.

This chain links TRBV15 with TRBJ2-7; D is possibly TRBD1 or TRBD2 (5 bases each). CDR1 and CDR2 (germline): LNHNV, YYDKDF (reference sequence). Trimming cost V 1 base and J 7 bases, with 20 bases left between them. The CDR3 covers 16 residues. CDR3 coding DNA: TGTGCCACCAGCAGAGCCGGCAATCGGGGCTCGGATGAGCAGTACTTC. Its protein is CATSRAGNRGSDEQYF.

As regards this clone: The same CDR3 also results from other DNA sequences found in this sample. V usage is TRBV5-1 and J usage is TRBJ2-5; possibly TRBD1 or TRBD2 for D (6 bases each). The CDR3 extends over 14 amino acids. Per the germline V gene, CDR1 is SGHRS and CDR2 is YFSETQ. Trimming took 4 bases from V and 2 from J, leaving 12 bases between them. CDR3 nucleotides: TGCGCCAGCAGCCTGGGGGGCATTCAAGAGACCCAGTACTTC. As protein: CASSLGGIQETQYF.

This chain joins TRBV4-2 and TRBJ2-1; TRBD2 might be the D (6 bases). V lost 0 bases to trimming and J lost 7 bases, with 16 bases between them. This CDR3 is built from 16 residues. Germline V CDR1 and CDR2: LGHNA, YNFKEQ. The CDR3: CASSQDFSLALNEQFF. Written as DNA, the CDR3 is TGTGCCAGCAGCCAAGATTTCTCTCTAGCGTTGAATGAGCAGTTCTTC.